The clone carrying this T cell receptor (beta chain) occurred once. Assay: immunoSEQ multiplex PCR; the TCRdb copy retains only in-frame clones and omits some. The data contain 410,000 or so clones, roughly 89% of them seen just once; the ten biggest clones take up 1.4%. The data were taken from a study of blood T cell repertoires in COVID-19. Study-wide background: COVID-19 samples from acute and convalescent phases originated in the United States, Italy and Spain.

Unmatched junction bases numbered 2, after V lost 3 bases and J lost 3 bases. The CDR3 consists of 15 residues. The germline V gene has CDR1 SGHNT and CDR2 YYREEE (reference sequence). V usage is TRBV5-4 and J usage is TRBJ2-3; 12 nucleotides align to TRBD2. Sequencing input: peripheral blood. The clonotype originates from a woman in her 30s with active or convalescent COVID-19. CDR3 bases: TGTGCCAGCAGCTGGACTAGCGGGAATACAGATACGCAGTATTTT. It specifies CASSWTSGNTDTQYF.